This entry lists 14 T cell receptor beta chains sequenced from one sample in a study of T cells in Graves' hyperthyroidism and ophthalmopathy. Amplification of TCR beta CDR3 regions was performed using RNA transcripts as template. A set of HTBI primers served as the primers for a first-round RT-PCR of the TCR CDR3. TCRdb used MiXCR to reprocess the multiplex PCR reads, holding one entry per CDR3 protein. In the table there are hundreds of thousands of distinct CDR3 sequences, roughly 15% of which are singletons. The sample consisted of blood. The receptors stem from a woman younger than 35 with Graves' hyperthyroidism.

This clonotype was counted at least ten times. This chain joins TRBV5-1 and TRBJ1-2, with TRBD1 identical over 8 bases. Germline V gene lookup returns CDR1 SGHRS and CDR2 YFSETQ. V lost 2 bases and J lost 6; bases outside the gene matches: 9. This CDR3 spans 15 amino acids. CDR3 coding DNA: TGCGCCAGCAGCTTAACCCCAGGGGGCGGAGATGGCTACACCTTC. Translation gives CASSLTPGGGDGYTF.

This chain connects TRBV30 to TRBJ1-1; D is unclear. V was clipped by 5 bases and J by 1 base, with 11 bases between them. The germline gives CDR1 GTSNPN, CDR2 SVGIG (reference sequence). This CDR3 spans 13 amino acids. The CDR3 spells CAWALQANTEAFF. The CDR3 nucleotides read TGTGCCTGGGCCCTGCAGGCGAACACTGAAGCTTTCTTT.

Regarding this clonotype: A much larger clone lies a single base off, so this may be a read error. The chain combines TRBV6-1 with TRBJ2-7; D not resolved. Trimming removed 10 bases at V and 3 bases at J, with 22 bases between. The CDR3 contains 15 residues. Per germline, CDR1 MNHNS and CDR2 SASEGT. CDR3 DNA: TGTGCCACTCTACGCCCCGAGACCAGATACTACGAGCAGTACTTC. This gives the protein CATLRPETRYYEQYF.

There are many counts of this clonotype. CDR3 coding DNA: TGTGCCAGCAGCTCCCTTGGGGGAGGGGCAGAGACCCAGTACTTC. As protein: CASSSLGGGAETQYF. The chain is built from TRBV7-3 and TRBJ2-5; TRBD2 agrees at 7 bases. The J segment lost 4 bases and the V segment lost 4 bases, leaving 9 bases of the junction unmatched. Looked up from germline, CDR1 is SGHTA and CDR2 is FQGTGA. There are 15 residues in the CDR3.

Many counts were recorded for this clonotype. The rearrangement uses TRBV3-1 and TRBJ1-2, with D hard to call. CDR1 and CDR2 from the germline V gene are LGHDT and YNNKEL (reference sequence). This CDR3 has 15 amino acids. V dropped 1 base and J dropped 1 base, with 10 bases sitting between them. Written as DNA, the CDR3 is TGTGCCAGCAGCCAAGGAAGCTCCTTTAACTATGGCTACACCTTC. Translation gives CASSQGSSFNYGYTF.

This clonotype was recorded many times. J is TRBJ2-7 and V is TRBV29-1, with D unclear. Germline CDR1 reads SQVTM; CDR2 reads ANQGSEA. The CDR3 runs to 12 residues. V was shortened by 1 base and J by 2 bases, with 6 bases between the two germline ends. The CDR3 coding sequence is TGCAGCGTTGAAGCCGACCCCTACGAGCAGTACTTC. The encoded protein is CSVEADPYEQYF.

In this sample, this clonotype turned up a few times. CDR3 region: CSARDLGRNTEAFF. The DNA for the CDR3 is TGCAGTGCTAGAGATTTGGGCCGGAACACTGAAGCTTTCTTT. The chain recombines TRBV20-1 with TRBJ1-1, with unresolved D. Germline CDR1 is DFQATT and CDR2 is SNEGSKA (reference sequence). V dropped 0 bases and J dropped 1 base, with 9 bases sitting between them. This CDR3 has 14 amino acids.

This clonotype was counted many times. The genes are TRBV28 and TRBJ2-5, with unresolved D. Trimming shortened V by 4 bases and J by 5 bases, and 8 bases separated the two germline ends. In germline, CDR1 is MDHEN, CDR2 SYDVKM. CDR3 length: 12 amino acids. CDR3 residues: CASSSLAETQYF. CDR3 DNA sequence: TGTGCCAGCAGTTCCTTGGCCGAGACCCAGTACTTC. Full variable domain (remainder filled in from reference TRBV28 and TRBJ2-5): DVKVTQSSRYLVKRTGEKVFLECVQDMDHENMFWYRQDPGLGLRLIYFSYDVKMKEKGDIPEGYSVSREKKERFSLILESASTNQTSMYLCASSSLAETQYFGPGTRLLVL.

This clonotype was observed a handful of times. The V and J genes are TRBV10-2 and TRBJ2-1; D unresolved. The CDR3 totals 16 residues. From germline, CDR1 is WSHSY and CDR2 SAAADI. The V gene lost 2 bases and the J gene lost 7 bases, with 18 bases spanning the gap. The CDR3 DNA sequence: TGCGCCAGCAGTGAGGAGCCCTTGTTTGAAGATAATGAGCAGTTCTTC. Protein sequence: CASSEEPLFEDNEQFF.

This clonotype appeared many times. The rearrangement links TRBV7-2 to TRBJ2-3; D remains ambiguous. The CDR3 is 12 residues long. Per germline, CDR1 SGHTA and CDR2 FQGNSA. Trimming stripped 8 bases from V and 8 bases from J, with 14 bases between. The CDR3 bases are TGTGCCAGCGGACCAGCTGCAGGTACGCAGTATTTT. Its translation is CASGPAAGTQYF.

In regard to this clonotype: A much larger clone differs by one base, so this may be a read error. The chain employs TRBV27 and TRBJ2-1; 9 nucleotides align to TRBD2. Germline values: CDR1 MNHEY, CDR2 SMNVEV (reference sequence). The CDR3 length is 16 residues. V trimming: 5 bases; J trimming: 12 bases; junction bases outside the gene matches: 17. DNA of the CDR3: TGTGCCAGCAGTGCGGCGCCTAGCGGGATGTGGTATGGGCAGTTCTTC. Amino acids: CASSAAPSGMWYGQFF.

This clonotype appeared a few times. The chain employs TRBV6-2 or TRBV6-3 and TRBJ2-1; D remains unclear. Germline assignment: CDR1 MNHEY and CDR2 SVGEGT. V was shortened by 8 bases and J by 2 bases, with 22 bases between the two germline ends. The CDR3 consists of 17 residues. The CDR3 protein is CASGTADLVYPYNEQFF. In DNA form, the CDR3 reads TGTGCCAGCGGCACTGCGGATCTCGTATATCCCTACAATGAGCAGTTCTTC.

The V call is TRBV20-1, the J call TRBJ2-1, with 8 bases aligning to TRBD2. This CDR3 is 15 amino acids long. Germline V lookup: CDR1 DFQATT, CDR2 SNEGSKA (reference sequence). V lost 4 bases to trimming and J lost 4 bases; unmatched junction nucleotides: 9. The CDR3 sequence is CSATPQRERYNEQFF. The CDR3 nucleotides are TGCAGTGCTACACCCCAGCGGGAGAGATACAATGAGCAGTTCTTC.

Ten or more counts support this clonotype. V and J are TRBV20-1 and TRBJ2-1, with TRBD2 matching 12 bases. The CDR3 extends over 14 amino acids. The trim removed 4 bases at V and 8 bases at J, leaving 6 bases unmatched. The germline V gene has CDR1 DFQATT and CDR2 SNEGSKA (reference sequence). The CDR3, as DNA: TGCAGTGCTACCCCGACTAGCGGGAGATATGAGCAGTTCTTC. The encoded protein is CSATPTSGRYEQFF.